The 13 T cell receptor beta chains below come from one sample, sequenced in a study of early T cells in non-severe SARS-CoV-2 infection (dated by TCRdb to about 2021). Receptor amplification or capture employed 5' RACE. TCRdb names NextSeq 500 as the instrument used. The public reads were run again by TCRdb, first through fastp at Q25 and then through MiXCR, and only productive beta chains were kept. Rows with one shared CDR3 protein collapse into an entry with the most common genes and DNA. Across this sample there are approximately 40,000 distinct CDR3 sequences, with nearly 10% seen only once. Roughly 12% of the sample is held by the ten biggest clonotypes. Sequenced sample: whole blood. All receptors derive from an adult who was a healthcare worker with PCR-confirmed SARS-CoV-2 infection or an uninfected control (not recorded which).

The V and J genes are TRBV7-2 and TRBJ2-5; either TRBD1 or TRBD2 may supply D (7 bases each). The CDR3 sequence is 14 residues long. Germline V CDR1 and CDR2: SGHTA, FQGNSA. Trimming took off 5 bases at V and 6 bases at J, with 16 bases between the two ends. As DNA, the CDR3 is TGTGCCAGCAGCCCCCAGGGGGGGCCTCAGACCCAGTACTTC. This encodes CASSPQGGPQTQYF.

The J gene is TRBJ2-3, the V gene TRBV9; a possible D gene is TRBD1 (5 bases). Trimming shortened V by 6 bases and J by 5 bases, and 16 bases separated the two germline ends. This CDR3 is built from 14 residues. In germline, CDR1 is SGDLS, CDR2 YYNGEE. This CDR3 is CASTGVGAGDTQYF. CDR3 nucleotides: TGTGCCAGCACCGGAGTTGGGGCAGGAGATACGCAGTATTTT.

This clonotype was recorded a few times. V is TRBV11-2 and J is TRBJ2-3; TRBD1 matches 10 bases. V lost 1 base, J lost 3 bases, and 1 base stayed unmatched. The germline CDR1 and CDR2 sequences are SGHAT and FQNNGV. The length of the CDR3 is 15 residues. Written as DNA, the CDR3 is TGTGCCAGCAGCTTAGGACAGGGGGCGACAGATACGCAGTATTTT. Its translation is CASSLGQGATDTQYF.

This clonotype has at least ten counts. The gene calls are TRBV5-6 and TRBJ2-7; D remains ambiguous. Trimming took off 0 bases at V and 2 bases at J, with 6 bases between the two ends. CDR3 size: 13 residues. Germline values: CDR1 SGHDT, CDR2 YYEEEE. The CDR3 protein is CASSLVDTYEQYF. DNA of the CDR3: TGTGCCAGCAGCTTGGTCGACACCTACGAGCAGTACTTC.

The V call is TRBV7-2, the J call TRBJ2-3, with no clear D. Germline values: CDR1 SGHTA, CDR2 FQGNSA. The CDR3 loop spans 14 amino acids. V lost 1 base and J 8 bases, leaving 13 bases between the germline ends. In DNA form, the CDR3 reads TGTGCCAGCAGCTTAGGAGGTAGCCCCGGTACGCAGTATTTT. As protein: CASSLGGSPGTQYF.

This clonotype came up a few times. This sequence joins TRBV3-1 and TRBJ2-3; 9 positions match TRBD1. With 0 bases clipped from V and 8 bases from J, the junction kept 12 bases outside the gene matches. CDR3 length: 17 residues. Looked up from germline, CDR1 is LGHDT and CDR2 is YNNKEL (reference sequence). The CDR3 nucleotides are TGTGCCAGCAGCCAAGATTGGGGACAGGGTAATCCGAGTACGCAGTATTTT. Its translation is CASSQDWGQGNPSTQYF.

This clonotype occurred many times. This chain joins TRBV29-1 and TRBJ2-3; D unclear. The CDR3 loop spans 13 amino acids. V was cut by 4 bases and J by 6 bases, with 14 bases left in between. Germline V CDR1 and CDR2: SQVTM, ANQGSEA. CDR3 sequence: CSVGNAEADTQYF. The CDR3, as DNA: TGCAGCGTTGGAAACGCCGAGGCGGATACGCAGTATTTT.

For this clonotype: The junction departs from the called germline gene at one end, perhaps through a read error. The V call is TRBV20-1, the J call TRBJ2-7; no reliable D call. In germline, CDR1 is DFQATT, CDR2 SNEGSKA (reference sequence). This CDR3 comprises 13 residues. CDR3 nucleotide sequence: TGCAGTGCTAGAGATCGGCACTCCTGCGAGCAGTACTTC. Amino acids: CSARDRHSCEQYF.

This clonotype was recorded at least ten times. This chain connects TRBV25-1 to TRBJ2-5; 8 nucleotides align to TRBD2. V lost 6 bases, J lost 1 base, and 4 bases stayed unmatched. The CDR3 loop spans 14 amino acids. CDR1 and CDR2 (germline): MGHDK, SYGVNS. The CDR3 DNA reads TGTGCCAGCAGACCGCGGGGGGCCCAAGAGACCCAGTACTTC. It is translated as CASRPRGAQETQYF.

This clonotype was recorded at least ten times. The chain couples TRBV12-5 to TRBJ2-7; 7 nucleotides line up with TRBD1. V lost 0 bases to trimming and J lost 4 bases; unmatched junction nucleotides: 6. This CDR3 has 15 residues. Germline V gene lookup returns CDR1 LGHNT and CDR2 FRNRAP. CDR3 residues: CASGLVDRVLYEQYF. CDR3 sequence (DNA): TGTGCTAGTGGTTTGGTTGACAGGGTGCTGTACGAGCAGTACTTC.

This clonotype was seen at least ten times. The chain combines TRBV19 with TRBJ2-1; the D is unclear. The CDR3 runs 14 residues. Germline V gene sequence: CDR1 LNHDA, CDR2 SQIVND (reference sequence). Deletions cut 5 bases from V and 2 bases from J, with 10 bases between. DNA for the CDR3: TGTGCCAGTAGTGCCCCCGATCCCTACAATGAGCAGTTCTTC. Its protein is CASSAPDPYNEQFF.

In this sample, this clonotype turned up many times. This chain joins TRBV28 and TRBJ2-3, with D possibly matching TRBD1 (6 bases). Trimming removed 7 bases from V and 2 bases from J, with 10 bases in between. In germline, CDR1 is MDHEN, CDR2 SYDVKM. There are 13 residues in the CDR3. The CDR3 nucleotides read TGTGCCAGCAAAGACAGGTTCACAGATACGCAGTATTTT. Its translation is CASKDRFTDTQYF.

The CDR3 loop reads CASSRTGHTGELFF. The CDR3 coding sequence is TGTGCCAGCAGCCGGACAGGGCACACCGGGGAGCTGTTTTTT. This chain connects TRBV7-6 to TRBJ2-2; 8 positions match TRBD1. This CDR3 has 14 residues. Germline trimming cut 5 bases from V and 3 bases from J; bases unmatched to any gene: 2. CDR1 and CDR2 (germline): SGHVS, FNYEAQ.